The T cell receptor (beta chain) under discussion was sequenced for a study of identifying expanded T cells in peripheral blood. Findings and caveats of the study: Approximately 2-week clone count variance significantly increased as total template count grew.

Repertoires were generated with immunoSEQ multiplex PCR, while TCRdb's copy carries only in-frame clones and drops some. Here the sample spans roughly 78,000 clones, under 90% being singletons. Germline-derived CDR1 and CDR2 are SGHKS and YYEKEE (reference sequence). The CDR3 spans 15 residues. The germline V and J ends were trimmed by 6 bases and 3 bases, with 16 bases remaining between them. As concerns this clone: Its specificity is not known.

Sequencing was performed on blood. The J gene is TRBJ1-5, the V gene TRBV5-5; TRBD1 might be the D (5 bases). The receptor's source is a person aged 18 to 69 in good health. The CDR3 DNA is TGTGCCAGCACCTGGCGAGCAGGGCCCAATCAGCCCCAGCATTTT. Its translation is CASTWRAGPNQPQHF.